The rows below give T cell receptor beta chains drawn from one sample of a study of blood T cell repertoires in COVID-19. Libraries were prepared by immunoSEQ multiplex PCR; TCRdb keeps only in-frame clonotypes and omits some of them. The sample lists 370,000 or so clones, roughly 77% occurring once. Sequencing was carried out using peripheral blood. All receptors come from a human donor with acute or convalescent COVID-19. The donor label of this sample is uncertain. The CDR3 runs from the conserved cysteine through the conserved F or W. D genes are given only for firm matches. Clone size appears in some rows only: once, few, many, or a class for an expanded clone.

D	size	V	J	DNA	CDR3
-	-	TRBV15	TRBJ1-1	TGTGCCACCAGCTCCTCTCCCCCAGGGAGGGGGAACACTGAAGCTTTCTTT	CATSSSPPGRGNTEAFF
-	-	TRBV5-8	TRBJ1-5	TGTGCCAGCAGCTTGTGGGAGCCGGGAAGCCAGCCCCAGCATTTT	CASSLWEPGSQPQHF
-	-	TRBV7-2	TRBJ2-5	TGTGCCAGCAGCGCCCCAACAGGGTCGTGGGAGACCCAGTACTTC	CASSAPTGSWETQYF
TRBD2	-	TRBV5-1	TRBJ2-1	TGCGCCAGCAGCCCGAGGACTAGCGGAGCCTACAATGAGCAGTTCTTC	CASSPRTSGAYNEQFF
TRBD2	-	TRBV2	TRBJ2-1	TGTGCCAGCAGTGAGGTAGCGGGGTCCTACAATGAGCAGTTCTTC	CASSEVAGSYNEQFF
TRBD1	-	TRBV5-1	TRBJ1-1	TGCGCCAGCAGCAACACTGGACAGGCGAACACTGAAGCTTTCTTT	CASSNTGQANTEAFF
-	few	TRBV10-2	TRBJ1-1	TGCGCCAGCAGTCGACAGGCCTTAACCACTGAAGCTTTCTTT	CASSRQALTTEAFF
TRBD2	-	TRBV7-9	TRBJ2-1	TGTGCCAGCAGCTTGACGAGCGGGGGGGCCTACAATGAGCAGTTCTTC	CASSLTSGGAYNEQFF
-	-	TRBV5-1	TRBJ2-7	TGCGCCAGCAGCTCGGTCCCCGGGGACTCCTACGAGCAGTACTTC	CASSSVPGDSYEQYF
-	few	TRBV5-8	TRBJ2-7	TGTGCCAGCAGCTTGGAGGGGGGGAACTACGAGCAGTACTTC	CASSLEGGNYEQYF
TRBD1	-	TRBV24-1	TRBJ2-3	TGTGCCACCAGTGATTTTGCAGGGGGTCGCACAGATACGCAGTATTTT	CATSDFAGGRTDTQYF
TRBD1	many	TRBV2	TRBJ2-1	TGTGCCAGCAGTCTAGGACAGGGTCGTTCCAATGAGCAGTTCTTC	CASSLGQGRSNEQFF
-	-	TRBV10-1	TRBJ1-2	TGCGCCAGCAGTGAGGCAGGAGGGGGCTACACCTTC	CASSEAGGGYTF
-	few	TRBV7-6	TRBJ1-3	TGTGCCAGCAGCTTATACGGTGGAGGGACTGGAAACACCATATATTTT	CASSLYGGGTGNTIYF
-	once	TRBV5-1	TRBJ1-4	TGCGCCAGCAGCTTGGTAGCGGGGACTAATGAAAAACTGTTTTTT	CASSLVAGTNEKLFF
-	-	TRBV18	TRBJ1-2	TGTGCCAGCTCACCGAACCCCCCTCGAGCCGAGGGCTACACCTTC	CASSPNPPRAEGYTF
TRBD1	-	TRBV9	TRBJ1-1	TGTGCCAGCAGCGTAGCTTCAGGTAGGACAGGAGGGAAGAACACTGAAGCTTTCTTT	CASSVASGRTGGKNTEAFF
-	-	TRBV20-1	TRBJ1-2	TGCAGTGCTAGTTTCCTCTCCTATGGCTACACCTTC	CSASFLSYGYTF
-	once	TRBV6-2/TRBV6-3	TRBJ2-3	TGTGCCAGCAGTAGGGGGACAGATACGCAGTATTTT	CASSRGTDTQYF
-	-	TRBV12-3/TRBV12-4	TRBJ1-1	TGTGCCAGCAGTTTAGGGATGGCGGGTGAAGCTTTCTTT	CASSLGMAGEAFF
TRBD2	-	TRBV27	TRBJ2-7	TGTGCCGTTTCAGCGGGGGGGCCTTCCGAGCAGTACTTC	CAVSAGGPSEQYF
-	-	TRBV7-6	TRBJ2-6	TGTGCCAGCAGTGCCACCCGGGGGGCCAACGTCCTGACTTTC	CASSATRGANVLTF
-	-	TRBV30	TRBJ1-4	TGTGCCTGGAGTGCAAGCGAAAAACTGTTTTTT	CAWSASEKLFF
-	-	TRBV18	TRBJ1-6	TGTGCCAGCTCACCCTCACGGGGGAATTCACCCCTCCACTTT	CASSPSRGNSPLHF